The sequence of this T cell receptor beta chain was determined in a study of blood T cell repertoires in COVID-19. Across the whole study: Samples representing acute and convalescent COVID-19 were sourced from the United States, Italy and Spain.

CDR1 is MDHEN, CDR2 SYDVKM, per germline. V dropped 6 bases and J dropped 0 bases, with 16 bases sitting between them. This CDR3 region has 16 residues. Original methodology: Reference gene primers were amplified, and this amplification served to estimate nucleated cell counts. The protocol was immunoSEQ multiplex PCR, while the TCRdb copy is restricted to in-frame clones and leaves out a portion. For V, J and clone size, that table is used; D and trimming come from the DNA. The table records under 400,000 clones, 80% to 90% of them present only once. Sequencing was carried out using peripheral blood. The chain couples TRBV28 to TRBJ2-3; possible D gene TRBD1, 5 bases. The clonotype comes from a woman in her twenties or thirties with COVID-19, enrolled during active disease. As DNA, the CDR3 is TGTGCCAGCAGGGGTGAACGGACACCGAGCACAGATACGCAGTATTTT. Its protein product is CASRGERTPSTDTQYF.